Sequencing of this T cell receptor beta chain was carried out in a study of cytomegalovirus exposure and HLA in healthy donors (dated by TCRdb to 2016 to 2017). A note on the overall study: According to an earlier analysis of 587 of the donors, about 179 million T cells yielded over 100 million unique TCR beta sequences and approximately 300 Gb of sequence data. Genome-wide SNP genotypes for about 55% of the 666 donors were used in a later genetic analysis, which treated that subset as a discovery cohort. HLA typing included class I and class II loci at four-digit resolution. In the later analysis, no new phenotypic data were used to find candidate immune exposures; instead, reliance was placed on TCR beta sequences and their occurrence across donors. The T cell repertoires of 550 to 850 subjects were profiled by immunosequencing and related to cytomegalovirus serostatus. Several DR-DQ haplotypes were treated as single units for association and clustering because of strong linkage in the cohort. In an earlier analysis of 500 to 650 of the donors, high-throughput TCR beta sequencing was used to judge whether each TCR beta V gene segment behaved as functional or pseudogenic. Besides the first cohort of 550 to 750 subjects, a separate validation cohort made up of 120 different subjects was used. On average, roughly 250,000 unique TCR beta nucleotide sequences were sequenced per donor among some 430 genotyped donors of the cohort, with about 17% of those sequences being non-productive. To predict cytomegalovirus infection status, the study brought together high-throughput TCR immunosequencing, statistical association of individual TCRs with disease status, and machine learning. Donor age, sex, ethnicity and CMV serostatus were compiled alongside the repertoire data. Among the roughly 370 genotyped donors, about 85% belonged to the genetic ancestry cluster associated with self-reported Caucasian donors. To study patterns of TCR occurrence, a later analysis re-analyzed previously published TCR beta repertoires from 500 to 850 donors and added high-resolution HLA genotyping. The study was designed to test whether signatures of past pathogen exposure could be identified by cataloging public T cell receptors. Typing coverage varied by locus: roughly 629-630 donors for A, B, C, DRB1 and DQB1; approximately 500 for DQA1; approximately 570 for DPA1; fewer than 480 for DPB1. All discovery cohort repertoires had been generated using a single sequencing platform. Approximately 310 gigabases of sequencing data and 75 million to 85 million unique TCR sequences made up an early release that covered some 640 HLA-typed donors.

This clone showed up just a few times. Its antigen is still unknown. The sample holds no much larger clone one base away, and base qualities are not on file. CDR1 and CDR2 were assigned from the germline V gene as MNHNS and SASEGT. The cysteine opens and the phenylalanine closes a CDR3 of 15 amino acids. Only the CDR3 DNA is retained, 45 bases long and in frame from the first base. V sheds 5 bases and J sheds 3 bases, leaving 11 bases between their ends. Points the paper makes about the study in general: In this cohort, only TCR beta chains were sequenced, and detectable features were limited by the absence of alpha or paired-chain data. Broadly in line with IMGT annotations, most TCR beta V segments showed up in productive rearrangements about 90% or about 30% of the time in an earlier analysis of around 550 of the donors. A later analysis found that most CMV-associated TCR beta chains appeared HLA-restricted, with HLA associations seemingly driven largely by CMV exposure. Strong co-occurrence of HLA alleles, especially DR and DQ, made assigning TCR associations to individual alleles difficult. In a later analysis, the rate of TCR association differed among HLA loci, with DRB1 alleles having the most associated TCRs and HLA-C alleles having the fewest. In a later analysis, around 17,000 TCR beta sequences were associated with specific HLA alleles at a false discovery rate of 0.05. In vitro tests confirmed that a few of the cytomegalovirus-associated TCR beta chains recognize cytomegalovirus antigens. In the study, approximately 150 TCR beta chains were listed as associated with cytomegalovirus. Because counts were too low, 15 to 20 rarely observed V segments, including chromosome 9 orphons, were excluded from the earlier analysis of around 590 of the donors. Immune exposure information for the cohort was limited to CMV serostatus. Linkage disequilibrium might explain the correlated functional status among segregating V segments, but an unknown experimental factor could not be ruled out. Presence/absence analyses assumed roughly uniform sequencing depth across donors, an assumption that may not hold. The authors suggested that the approach could potentially be generalized to other disease states and immunological phenotypes. Some IMGT-functional V segments, including TRBV6-2 and TRBV6-3, could not be told apart with the 87-base-pair reads, so those segments were excluded. V-gene and J-gene trimming of TCR beta chains was associated with a missense DCLRE1C variant in a later genetic analysis, and the association was replicated in an independent cohort. In a later analysis, several top co-occurrence clusters were reported to appear linked to parvovirus B19, influenza, CMV and Epstein-Barr virus. A further reported finding was that TCR beta sequences accurately predicted the HLA-A and HLA-B alleles for most subjects in the first cohort. Because HLA typing was missing for some donors at each locus, association tests included only the typed subset. In a later analysis, HLA-associated TCR beta chains showed more clonal expansion and lower generation probabilities than non-associated chains that were equally common. Across donors, most TCR sequences were observed very rarely, whereas some public TCRs were present in many individuals. The sequencing pipeline was judged likely to have produced a cluster of highly shared sequence variants as a technical artifact. A later genetic analysis reported fewer N-insertions in productive TCRs among donors in an Asian-associated ancestry cluster than the approximately 670-donor mean. The classifier was reported to diagnose cytomegalovirus status with high specificity and sensitivity in both the original and validation cohorts.

Library generation was performed with the immunoSEQ multiplex PCR assay. The multiplex PCR relied on a mix of 60 forward primers for TCR Vbeta segments and 13 reverse primers for TCR Jbeta segments. The CDR3 region of rearranged TCR beta genes was amplified from genomic DNA by a multiplex PCR assay. On the Illumina HiSeq System, the amplified TCR beta libraries were sequenced as 87-base-pair reads. The study's processing was this. In a later analysis, around 80 million unique TCR beta chains were counted across the roughly 700 repertoires, and roughly 9.9 million of these chains were shared by at least two donors. Raw reads were error-corrected and collapsed into unique sequences by a nearest-neighbor algorithm in which closely related sequences were merged to remove PCR and sequencing errors. To assign V, D and J gene segments, CDR3 sequences were aligned to IMGT reference sequences. For a sequence to be retained, a match of at least six nucleotides was required to both a V gene segment and a J gene segment. A rearrangement counted as productive if the CDR3 had no stop codons and remained in frame with V and J, and every other rearrangement counted as non-productive. CDR3 was defined according to IMGT convention as the region running from the second conserved V-encoded cysteine to the conserved J-encoded phenylalanine. The earlier analysis of about 590 of the donors excluded sequences that lacked an unambiguous match to a single V gene segment. An earlier analysis of a few hundred of the donors called V segments functional above 56.7% productive rearrangements and segregating when the between-donor standard deviation exceeded 5%. A statistical classification framework was built for diagnosing cytomegalovirus status from the catalog of TCR beta chain sequences. In a later analysis, V and J genes were assigned by comparing TCR nucleotide sequences against IMGT/GENE-DB human TR gene sequences. The TCRdist pipeline was used in a later analysis to assign CDR3 sequences and most-parsimonious VDJ recombination scenarios. A later analysis defined each TCR beta chain by its CDR3 amino acid sequence plus V-gene family, and excluded reads lacking a unique V-gene family. In a later analysis, around 600 highly shared, low-generation-probability nucleotide sequences were removed to address suspected cross-contamination and a sequencing artifact. A later analysis calculated a clonal expansion index for each public chain from normalized within-repertoire ranks of inferred template counts. In a later analysis, generation probabilities were computed with a VDJ recombination model fitted to out-of-frame rearrangements, and the resulting probabilities were checked against IGoR. Hypergeometric tests were used in a later analysis to score TCR-TCR, TCR-HLA and TCR-CMV co-occurrence, with a repertoire-size bias correction applied to the TCR pairs. False discovery rates were estimated in a later analysis by permuting HLA or CMV assignments 20 times. In a later analysis, co-occurring TCRs were grouped with DBSCAN, and TCRdist sequence similarity was added when clustering was performed within HLA-allele-positive subsets. Co-occurrence clustering excluded repertoires with fewer than 30,000 or more than 120,000 public chains, plus five with anomalous nucleotide sharing. TCRdb took this table from immuneACCESS and kept in-frame rearrangements with V and J called. Such tables lack part of the clones; where checked against another copy, unresolved V genes explain under half of the gap, and the rest is unexplained. Clone size and V and J calls were adopted from that table, with D and trimming inferred from the DNA. Within this sample are about 160,000 clones, with 86% of them counted one time only. Of the sample, 1.5% to 2% falls within the top ten clones.

The cohort consisted of 666 healthy bone marrow donors. All cohort members were sampled while nominally healthy, although unrecorded immune exposures were likely present. The donor tested CMV seronegative and was one of the 352 seronegative cohort members. A peripheral blood sample was collected from each donor, and TCR beta sequencing was performed on peripheral blood mononuclear cells. The Qiagen DNeasy Blood Extraction Kit was used to extract genomic DNA from the blood cell samples. The chain was built from TRBV6-1 and TRBJ2-6, with TRBD1 perhaps the D gene, on 5 matching bases. The sample consisted of PBMCs. The sequence derives from a young woman in good health and CMV-seronegative. The sequenced DNA is TGTGCCAGCAGTCCGACAGCCGATGGGGCCAACGTCCTGACTTTC. Translated, it reads CASSPTADGANVLTF.